The next 24 T cell receptor beta chains were all read from a single sample in a study of T cell changes during pregnancy in multiple sclerosis. Profiling relied on immunoSEQ multiplex PCR, and the TCRdb table lists in-frame clones only, not all of them. The sample records 55,000 to 75,000 clones, roughly 91% being singletons. Sequenced here: peripheral blood, sampled in the third trimester of pregnancy. These receptors were collected from a female donor in good health, enrolled as a control in a pregnancy study.

The V gene is TRBV5-1, the J gene TRBJ2-2; D possibly corresponds to TRBD2 (6 bases). Germline lookup yields CDR1 SGHRS and CDR2 YFSETQ. CDR3 length equals 14 residues. Trimming removed 4 bases at V and 10 bases at J, with 17 bases between. The CDR3 reads CASSPRPTSKELFF. The CDR3, as DNA: TGCGCCAGCAGCCCCAGACCTACTAGCAAGGAGCTGTTTTTT.

The J gene is TRBJ1-4, the V gene TRBV4-2; D is perhaps TRBD1 (6 bases). Germline CDR1 and CDR2: LGHNA and YNFKEQ. This CDR3 is 14 amino acids long. V was clipped by 4 bases and J by 5 bases, with 11 bases between them. The CDR3 nucleotides are TGTGCCAGCAGCCTCCGACAGGAAAATGAAAAACTGTTTTTT. Translating it yields CASSLRQENEKLFF.

The chain combines TRBV6-6 with TRBJ1-5; 10 bases are shared with TRBD1. The length of the CDR3 is 13 residues. CDR1 and CDR2 (germline): MNHNY, SVGAGI (reference sequence). With V trimmed by 11 bases and J by 9 bases, 10 bases remained unmatched. This CDR3 is CACTGQGIWPQHF. As DNA, the CDR3 is TGTGCCTGTACGGGACAGGGGATTTGGCCCCAGCATTTT.

This clone was recorded only once. This rearrangement joins TRBV6-1 to TRBJ2-3; 7 bases match TRBD2. The length of the CDR3 is 15 residues. Trimming at V came to 6 bases and at J to 3 bases, leaving 9 bases not matched to a gene. The germline gives CDR1 MNHNS, CDR2 SASEGT. CDR3 sequence (DNA): TGTGCCAGCAGCGCCAGGGAGCGGGGTACAGATACGCAGTATTTT. The encoded protein is CASSARERGTDTQYF.

The chain couples TRBV10-3 to TRBJ2-2; 8 nucleotides agree with TRBD1. Looked up from germline, CDR1 is ENHRY and CDR2 is SYGVKD. The CDR3 spans 15 residues. V gave up 6 bases and J gave up 1 base; unmatched junction bases: 4. CDR3 region: CAIRNDRGNTGELFF. The CDR3 DNA follows: TGTGCCATCAGAAACGACAGGGGGAACACCGGGGAGCTGTTTTTT.

The chain carries TRBV5-6 and TRBJ1-1; possibly TRBD1 for D (6 bases). The length of the CDR3 is 15 residues. V lost 3 bases and J lost 3, with 15 bases in between. CDR1 and CDR2 from the germline V gene are SGHDT and YYEEEE. The CDR3 nucleotides read TGTGCCAGCAGCTGGGCTGGGGGCTGGGACACTGAAGCTTTCTTT. This gives the protein CASSWAGGWDTEAFF. Variable domain in full (rest from reference TRBV5-6 and TRBJ1-1): DAGVTQSPTHLIKTRGQQVTLRCSPKSGHDTVSWYQQALGQGPQFIFQYYEEEERQRGNFPDRFSGHQFPNYSSELNVNALLLGDSALYLCASSWAGGWDTEAFFGQGTRLTVV.

V gene TRBV15 combines with J gene TRBJ2-5, with TRBD1 identical over 7 bases. The CDR3 consists of 14 residues. J gave up 2 bases and V 5 bases, and 5 bases lay outside the gene matches. The germline gives CDR1 LNHNV, CDR2 YYDKDF (reference sequence). The CDR3 is CATSGYRGQETQYF. The CDR3, as DNA: TGTGCCACCAGCGGCTACAGGGGACAAGAGACCCAGTACTTC.

V is TRBV11-3 and J is TRBJ2-4; TRBD2 agrees at 14 bases. V was clipped by 5 bases and J by 9 bases; unmatched bases: 9. Germline-derived CDR1 and CDR2 are SGHNT and YENEEA. The CDR3 runs 16 residues. CDR3 residues: CASSPGTSGSVGIQYF. CDR3 nucleotides: TGTGCCAGCAGCCCGGGGACTAGCGGGAGCGTTGGCATTCAGTACTTC.

The rearrangement uses TRBV7-9 and TRBJ2-3; 10 bases fit TRBD1. The V gene end was trimmed by 5 bases and the J gene end by 3 bases; junction bases not matched to a gene: 8. CDR1 is SEHNR and CDR2 is FQNEAQ in the germline V gene (reference sequence). The CDR3 sequence is 16 residues long. As DNA, the CDR3 is TGTGCCAGCAGCACCCGGGACAGGGGTTTGACAGATACGCAGTATTTT. This encodes CASSTRDRGLTDTQYF.

This chain joins TRBV6-1 and TRBJ2-5, with D perhaps TRBD1 (6 bases). The V and J ends lost 8 bases and 3 bases respectively, with 13 bases between them. The length of the CDR3 is 13 residues. From germline, CDR1 is MNHNS and CDR2 SASEGT. CDR3 residues: CASADSPEETQYF. Written as DNA, the CDR3 is TGTGCCAGCGCGGACAGCCCGGAAGAGACCCAGTACTTC.

The J gene is TRBJ1-2, the V gene TRBV9, with D unresolved. The CDR3 spans 12 residues. V was clipped by 0 bases and J by 6 bases, with 6 bases between them. Germline lookup yields CDR1 SGDLS and CDR2 YYNGEE. CDR3 coding DNA: TGTGCCAGCAGCGTAGCCCCCGATGGCTACACCTTC. Its translation: CASSVAPDGYTF.

The chain joins TRBV11-2 to TRBJ1-2; D not resolved. Per the germline V gene, CDR1 is SGHAT and CDR2 is FQNNGV. V was clipped by 0 bases and J by 3 bases, with 11 bases between them. The CDR3 has 15 amino acids. The CDR3 nucleotides read TGTGCCAGCAGCTTAGATCGGAGCAGCCACTATGGCTACACCTTC. Translation: CASSLDRSSHYGYTF.

Concerning this clone: Other DNA sequences of this sample code for an identical CDR3. This chain uses TRBV5-4 with TRBJ2-5; 10 bases align to TRBD2. J gave up 1 base and V 4 bases, and 1 base lay outside the gene matches. The CDR3 spans 14 residues. CDR1 and CDR2 (germline): SGHNT, YYREEE (reference sequence). The CDR3 DNA follows: TGTGCCAGCAGCCTAGCGGGGGCCCAAGAGACCCAGTACTTC. It translates to CASSLAGAQETQYF. Together with reference TRBV5-4 and TRBJ2-5, the CDR3 gives the full variable domain: ETGVTQSPTHLIKTRGQQVTLRCSSQSGHNTVSWYQQALGQGPQFIFQYYREEENGRGNFPPRFSGLQFPNYSSELNVNALELDDSALYLCASSLAGAQETQYFGPGTRLLVL.

The chain couples TRBV15 to TRBJ2-7; possible D gene TRBD2, 5 bases. The germline gives CDR1 LNHNV, CDR2 YYDKDF (reference sequence). The CDR3 consists of 14 residues. V was clipped by 0 bases and J by 7 bases, with 13 bases between them. DNA for the CDR3: TGTGCCACCAGCAGAGATTTGATTATAGCGGAGCAGTACTTC. It is translated as CATSRDLIIAEQYF.

This chain links TRBV7-9 with TRBJ2-1, with 8 bases that match TRBD1. The V gene's germline CDR1 is SEHNR and CDR2 FQNEAQ (reference sequence). Unmatched junction bases numbered 6, after V lost 0 bases and J lost 8 bases. The CDR3 consists of 15 residues. In DNA form, the CDR3 reads TGTGCCAGCAGCTTAGCGATGACAGGGGAATATGAGCAGTTCTTC. This codes for CASSLAMTGEYEQFF. Using reference TRBV7-9 and TRBJ2-1 for the parts outside the CDR3, the full variable domain is DTGVSQNPRHKITKRGQNVTFRCDPISEHNRLYWYRQTLGQGPEFLTYFQNEAQLEKSRLLSDRFSAERPKGSFSTLEIQRTEQGDSAMYLCASSLAMTGEYEQFFGPGTRLTVL.

The V gene is TRBV4-2, the J gene TRBJ2-1; 7 nucleotides align to TRBD2. The CDR3 spans 16 residues. V was pared by 0 bases and J by 0 bases, with 2 bases of the junction left unmatched. Germline V CDR1 and CDR2: LGHNA, YNFKEQ. The CDR3 loop reads CASSQDGGSSYNEQFF. The CDR3 DNA reads as TGTGCCAGCAGCCAAGACGGCGGGAGCTCCTACAATGAGCAGTTCTTC.

The chain joins TRBV29-1 to TRBJ2-1; 13 bases fit TRBD2. CDR1 is SQVTM, CDR2 ANQGSEA, per germline. The CDR3 covers 15 residues. V was pared by 5 bases and J by 4 bases, with 5 bases of the junction left unmatched. The DNA of the CDR3 is TGCAGCGTTTTACGACTAGCGGGGGGTTACAATGAGCAGTTCTTC. It codes for CSVLRLAGGYNEQFF.

This sequence joins TRBV11-2 and TRBJ1-2, with D perhaps TRBD1 (6 bases). This CDR3 spans 14 amino acids. Trimming removed 5 bases at V and 4 bases at J, with 14 bases between. From germline, CDR1 is SGHAT and CDR2 FQNNGV. As DNA, the CDR3 is TGTGCCAGCAGCCCAGGGGACGGCCCCTATGGCTACACCTTC. Protein: CASSPGDGPYGYTF.

The chain joins TRBV6-5 to TRBJ2-1; 9 bases map to TRBD1. The CDR3 length is 13 residues. The junction had 9 bases not matched to a gene; V was cut back by 6 bases and J by 12 bases. Germline V gene sequence: CDR1 MNHEY, CDR2 SVGAGI. CDR3: CASSPDRGTRQFF. The CDR3 region has the DNA TGTGCCAGCAGCCCGGACAGGGGCACGAGGCAGTTCTTC.

V and J are TRBV9 and TRBJ2-3, with D perhaps TRBD1 (5 bases). Germline CDR1 is SGDLS and CDR2 is YYNGEE. Trimming cost V 1 base and J 0 bases, with 9 bases left between them. There are 15 residues in the CDR3. The CDR3 sequence is CASSVQGFSTDTQYF. In nucleotides, the CDR3 is TGTGCCAGCAGCGTACAGGGATTTAGCACAGATACGCAGTATTTT.

J is TRBJ2-2 and V is TRBV12-2; TRBD2, the D gene given by the table, was not confirmed from the DNA. TRBV12-2 constitutes a pseudogene. This CDR3 comprises 14 residues. The CDR3 DNA follows: TGTGCAAGTCGCTTCCTGACTATGCCCGGGGAGCTGTTTTTT. Amino acid sequence: CASRFLTMPGELFF.

V gene TRBV15 combines with J gene TRBJ1-1, with 7 bases identical to TRBD1. V lost 1 base and J lost 4; bases outside the gene matches: 12. Germline CDR1 and CDR2: LNHNV and YYDKDF (reference sequence). This CDR3 region has 17 residues. The CDR3 sequence: CATSRGRLGDRLTEAFF. The CDR3 DNA sequence: TGTGCCACCAGCAGAGGCAGGTTAGGGGACAGACTCACTGAAGCTTTCTTT.

V and J are TRBV15 and TRBJ1-2; D unresolved. V was shortened by 4 bases and J by 5 bases, with 20 bases between the two germline ends. The germline V gene encodes CDR1 LNHNV and CDR2 YYDKDF (reference sequence). There are 16 residues in the CDR3. CDR3 bases: TGTGCCACCAGCACAACGATATGGACTGAGGAATATGGCTACACCTTC. Translation: CATSTTIWTEEYGYTF.

The rearrangement links TRBV7-6 to TRBJ2-7; 7 positions agree with TRBD2. J lost 2 bases, V lost 5 bases, and 3 bases had no gene match. Per the germline V gene, CDR1 is SGHVS and CDR2 is FNYEAQ. The CDR3 sequence is 13 residues long. The DNA for the CDR3 is TGTGCCAGCAGCCGGACTAGGACCTACGAGCAGTACTTC. The encoded protein is CASSRTRTYEQYF.